Below are 31 T cell receptor beta chains sequenced from a single sample in a study of cytomegalovirus exposure and HLA in healthy donors. The study ran its PCR with 60 Vbeta and 13 Jbeta primers. The protocol was immunoSEQ multiplex PCR, while the TCRdb copy is restricted to in-frame clones and leaves out a portion. The sample holds about 130,000 clones, roughly 77% seen once. Sequenced: PBMCs. These receptors came from a man between 25 and 39 years old in good health.

The chain joins TRBV30 to TRBJ2-7; a weak D match, TRBD2 (7 bases). The germline V and J ends were trimmed by 0 bases and 5 bases, with 14 bases remaining between them. CDR3 length equals 14 residues. CDR1 is GTSNPN and CDR2 is SVGIG in the germline V gene (reference sequence). The CDR3 region is CAWSVGQGRDEQYF. For the CDR3, the DNA is TGTGCCTGGAGTGTAGGGCAGGGGAGGGACGAGCAGTACTTC.

Only a few counts were recorded for this clone. The CDR3 bases are TGTGCCAGCTCCACGGCCGGAGCTAGCACAGATACGCAGTATTTT. Translation: CASSTAGASTDTQYF. The chain couples TRBV18 to TRBJ2-3; unclear D gene. The CDR3 consists of 15 residues. With 6 bases removed from V and 0 bases from J, the gap between germline ends came to 13 bases. Looked up from germline, CDR1 is KGHSH and CDR2 is LQKENI.

This chain uses TRBV6-1 with TRBJ1-5; 8 bases are a match to TRBD1. This CDR3 has 16 residues. CDR1 and CDR2 (germline): MNHNS, SASEGT. V lost 4 bases to trimming and J lost 2 bases; unmatched junction nucleotides: 7. DNA for the CDR3: TGTGCCAGCAGTGGGGCAGGGGGCGCTGGCAATCAGCCCCAGCATTTT. This sequence encodes CASSGAGGAGNQPQHF.

The chain uses TRBV7-2 and TRBJ2-7; 8 bases agree with TRBD1. With V trimmed by 5 bases and J by 5 bases, 8 bases remained unmatched. Germline CDR1 and CDR2: SGHTA and FQGNSA. The CDR3 runs to 14 residues. The CDR3 DNA reads as TGTGCCAGCAGCCCAGACAGGGGACGAGACGAGCAGTACTTC. Residues: CASSPDRGRDEQYF.

The chain employs TRBV10-1 and TRBJ2-2; 7 positions match TRBD1. There are 14 residues in the CDR3. The V and J ends lost 6 bases and 6 bases, in that order; junction bases with no gene match: 7. Germline V lookup: CDR1 WNHNN, CDR2 SYGVQD (reference sequence). This CDR3 reads CASSIRTGAGELFF. The CDR3 nucleotides read TGCGCCAGCAGCATAAGGACAGGCGCCGGGGAGCTGTTTTTT.

This chain links TRBV14 with TRBJ2-5; 10 nucleotides match TRBD2. CDR1 is SGHDN, CDR2 FVKESK, per germline. J was trimmed by 0 bases and V by 5 bases; bases with no gene match: 6. CDR3 length: 16 amino acids. CDR3 residues: CASSARLAGNQETQYF. In DNA form, the CDR3 reads TGTGCCAGCAGCGCCCGACTAGCGGGTAACCAAGAGACCCAGTACTTC.

This sequence joins TRBV4-3 and TRBJ2-1, with 9 bases aligning to TRBD2. This CDR3 has 17 amino acids. V lost 0 bases and J lost 4; bases outside the gene matches: 7. Germline V gives CDR1 LGHNA, CDR2 YSLEER. The CDR3 here is CASSQDHASGVYNEQFF. CDR3 sequence (DNA): TGCGCCAGCAGCCAAGATCATGCTAGCGGGGTATACAATGAGCAGTTCTTC.

The J gene is TRBJ2-1, the V gene TRBV5-1; 10 nucleotides agree with TRBD2. The V gene end was trimmed by 3 bases and the J gene end by 8 bases; junction bases not matched to a gene: 5. Germline loops: CDR1 SGHRS, CDR2 YFSETQ. The CDR3 consists of 14 residues. The chain's CDR3 is CASSSPSGSDEQFF. The DNA of the CDR3 is TGCGCCAGCAGCTCCCCTAGCGGGAGTGATGAGCAGTTCTTC. Full variable domain (missing parts from reference TRBV5-1 and TRBJ2-1): KAGVTQTPRYLIKTRGQQVTLSCSPISGHRSVSWYQQTPGQGLQFLFEYFSETQRNKGNFPGRFSGRQFSNSRSEMNVSTLELGDSALYLCASSSPSGSDEQFFGPGTRLTVL.

The rearrangement links TRBV19 to TRBJ2-7; D is ambiguous. CDR1 and CDR2 from the germline V gene are LNHDA and SQIVND (reference sequence). The CDR3 runs to 12 residues. Trimming removed 5 bases at V and 0 bases at J, with 5 bases between. In DNA, the CDR3 is TGTGCCAGTAGTGCCAGCTCCTACGAGCAGTACTTC. Translation: CASSASSYEQYF.

V gene TRBV7-9 combines with J gene TRBJ2-5, with D maybe TRBD1 (5 bases). This CDR3 region has 13 residues. V was shortened by 10 bases and J by 2 bases, with 14 bases between the two germline ends. Per the germline V gene, CDR1 is SEHNR and CDR2 is FQNEAQ (reference sequence). DNA of the CDR3: TGTGCCACTCAACTGGGGCCACAAGAGACCCAGTACTTC. Translating it yields CATQLGPQETQYF.

The rearrangement links TRBV27 to TRBJ2-2; TRBD2 matches at 8 bases. CDR3 size: 18 residues. V was clipped by 0 bases and J by 3 bases; unmatched bases: 9. Looked up from germline, CDR1 is MNHEY and CDR2 is SMNVEV (reference sequence). CDR3 protein: CASSLSPQVAGYTGELFF. CDR3 sequence (DNA): TGTGCCAGCAGTTTATCCCCTCAGGTAGCGGGGTACACCGGGGAGCTGTTTTTT.

This rearrangement joins TRBV11-3 to TRBJ2-1, with no clear D. Germline assignment: CDR1 SGHNT and CDR2 YENEEA. The CDR3 length is 15 residues. V was shortened by 0 bases and J by 2 bases, with 8 bases between the two germline ends. CDR3 amino acids: CASSLEAGPYNEQFF. The CDR3, as DNA: TGTGCCAGCAGCTTAGAGGCAGGTCCCTACAATGAGCAGTTCTTC.

This chain connects TRBV15 to TRBJ2-2; 10 bases map to TRBD1. V trimming: 7 bases; J trimming: 3 bases; junction bases outside the gene matches: 11. Germline V CDR1 and CDR2: LNHNV, YYDKDF (reference sequence). The CDR3 spans 17 residues. The CDR3 loop is CATKDDRGLSYTGELFF. For the CDR3, the DNA is TGTGCCACCAAGGACGACAGGGGGCTTAGTTACACCGGGGAGCTGTTTTTT.

V is TRBV21-1 and J is TRBJ1-2; the table's D call, TRBD1, has no DNA check behind it. TRBV21-1 is a pseudogene segment. CDR3 length: 14 amino acids. The CDR3 nucleotides are TGTGCCAGCAGCAAAGGGGGCCCTCCCTATGGCTACACCTTC. Protein sequence: CASSKGGPPYGYTF.

In its sample, this clone was seen a few times. The chain carries TRBV27 and TRBJ1-2; TRBD1 agrees at 9 bases. The V gene's germline CDR1 is MNHEY and CDR2 SMNVEV (reference sequence). Trimming took 4 bases from V and 3 from J; bases not matched to a gene: 9. The CDR3 is 16 residues long. CDR3 region: CASSSLRQGEDYGYTF. For the CDR3, the DNA is TGTGCCAGCAGTTCCTTACGACAGGGGGAGGACTATGGCTACACCTTC.

V and J are TRBV10-2 and TRBJ2-1; D perhaps matches TRBD2 (6 bases). The CDR3 covers 15 residues. Per the germline V gene, CDR1 is WSHSY and CDR2 is SAAADI. The V and J ends lost 8 bases and 4 bases respectively, with 18 bases between them. The CDR3, as DNA: TGCGCCAGCTATGCGGGGAGGACCTTTTACAATGAGCAGTTCTTC. Its protein product is CASYAGRTFYNEQFF.

The V call is TRBV7-2, the J call TRBJ1-2, with a possible D match to TRBD1 (6 bases). Germline CDR1 SGHTA, CDR2 FQGNSA. This CDR3 has 12 amino acids. V shed 7 bases and J shed 4 bases, with 10 bases lying between them. The CDR3 DNA sequence: TGTGCCAGCAACAGGGCCCCCTATGGCTACACCTTC. Translated: CASNRAPYGYTF.

J is TRBJ2-5 and V is TRBV18, with D perhaps matching TRBD1 (5 bases). V was pared by 3 bases and J by 5 bases, with 10 bases between. Germline-derived CDR1 and CDR2 are KGHSH and LQKENI. This CDR3 is built from 13 residues. CDR3 protein: CASSPGRRETQYF. The CDR3 DNA reads TGTGCCAGCTCACCGGGGCGACGGGAGACCCAGTACTTC. The full variable domain, completed using reference TRBV18 and TRBJ2-5, is NAGVMQNPRHLVRRRGQEARLRCSPMKGHSHVYWYRQLPEEGLKFMVYLQKENIIDESGMPKERFSAEFPKEGPSILRIQQVVRGDSAAYFCASSPGRRETQYFGPGTRLLVL.

The V gene is TRBV21-1, the J gene TRBJ2-1; the table calls TRBD2, which could not be checked here. TRBV21-1 is recorded as a pseudogene. The CDR3 extends over 17 amino acids. The CDR3 spells CASSKVSRLGSYNEQFF. The CDR3 region has the DNA TGTGCCAGCAGCAAAGTTAGTCGGCTAGGCTCCTACAATGAGCAGTTCTTC.

The chain employs TRBV2 and TRBJ2-1, with TRBD2 matching 8 bases. The J segment lost 4 bases and the V segment lost 2 bases, leaving 4 bases of the junction unmatched. This CDR3 region has 15 residues. CDR1 and CDR2 (germline): SNHLY, FYNNEI. CDR3 in DNA: TGTGCCAGCAGTGAAATAGCGGGAACTTACAATGAGCAGTTCTTC. Translating gives CASSEIAGTYNEQFF.

This clone showed up just a few times. The chain has TRBV6-5 and TRBJ1-5; D is ambiguous. Germline V gene sequence: CDR1 MNHEY, CDR2 SVGAGI. Deletions cut 2 bases from V and 7 bases from J, with 15 bases between. The CDR3 extends over 15 amino acids. The CDR3: CASSYGSDGLQPQHF. The CDR3 nucleotides are TGTGCCAGCAGTTACGGGTCGGACGGACTCCAGCCCCAGCATTTT.

This chain links TRBV19 with TRBJ1-1; possible D gene TRBD1, 5 bases. Germline V gene lookup returns CDR1 LNHDA and CDR2 SQIVND (reference sequence). The CDR3 has 16 residues. Trimming took off 7 bases at V and 0 bases at J, with 18 bases between the two ends. The CDR3 DNA reads TGTGCCAGTACTTCAAGGGGCAGATCCCTGAACACTGAAGCTTTCTTT. It yields the protein CASTSRGRSLNTEAFF.

A note on this clone: The junction departs from the called germline gene at one end, perhaps through a read error. The V call is TRBV7-9, the J call TRBJ2-5, with a possible D match to TRBD2 (6 bases). Per the germline V gene, CDR1 is SEHNR and CDR2 is FQNEAQ (reference sequence). The CDR3 length is 14 residues. In nucleotides, the CDR3 is TGTTCCAGCAGCTTAGTTCTGGGAGGAGAGACCCAGTACTTC. Its translation: CSSSLVLGGETQYF. Drawing the rest from reference TRBV7-9 and TRBJ2-5, the complete variable domain is DTGVSQNPRHKITKRGQNVTFRCDPISEHNRLYWYRQTLGQGPEFLTYFQNEAQLEKSRLLSDRFSAERPKGSFSTLEIQRTEQGDSAMYLCSSSLVLGGETQYFGPGTRLLVL.

By its share, this clone is medium-sized. Here the CDR3 reads CASTFGGGFNEQYF. CDR3 in DNA: TGTGCCAGCACCTTCGGGGGGGGGTTCAACGAGCAGTACTTC. The chain couples TRBV5-5 to TRBJ2-7, with 8 positions matching TRBD2. Germline trimming cut 6 bases from V and 5 bases from J; bases unmatched to any gene: 10. This CDR3 comprises 14 residues. Per the germline V gene, CDR1 is SGHKS and CDR2 is YYEKEE (reference sequence).

This clone was seen a few times. The chain is built from TRBV5-4 and TRBJ2-7; tentative D call: TRBD2 (5 bases). Germline assignment: CDR1 SGHNT and CDR2 YYREEE (reference sequence). The CDR3 extends over 15 amino acids. V lost 0 bases, J lost 2 bases, and 12 bases lay in between. The CDR3 coding sequence is TGTGCCAGCAGCTTGGGGCAGGTCGGGACCTACGAGCAGTACTTC. Translated, it gives CASSLGQVGTYEQYF.

V usage is TRBV6-5 and J usage is TRBJ2-3, with 10 positions matching TRBD2. This CDR3 has 15 amino acids. The V gene end was trimmed by 0 bases and the J gene end by 4 bases; junction bases not matched to a gene: 1. Germline CDR1 reads MNHEY; CDR2 reads SVGAGI. Written as DNA, the CDR3 is TGTGCCAGCAGTTACTCCCTAGCGGGAGCAGATACGCAGTATTTT. Translation: CASSYSLAGADTQYF.

The chain joins TRBV6-5 to TRBJ1-6; TRBD1 aligns across 9 bases. There are 14 residues in the CDR3. Germline-derived CDR1 and CDR2 are MNHEY and SVGAGI. The junction had 7 bases not matched to a gene; V was cut back by 7 bases and J by 9 bases. DNA of the CDR3: TGTGCCAGCACCACGACAGGGGGAACTTCACCCCTCCACTTT. Translated, it gives CASTTTGGTSPLHF.

The V call is TRBV19, the J call TRBJ2-5; TRBD1 matches 8 bases. Trimming cost V 5 bases and J 5 bases; bases outside gene matches: 4. The CDR3 has 13 residues. CDR1 LNHDA and CDR2 SQIVND come from the germline V gene (reference sequence). CDR3 bases: TGTGCCAGTAGTTTCACAGGGGGGGAGACCCAGTACTTC. As protein: CASSFTGGETQYF.

The chain couples TRBV27 to TRBJ2-1, with a tentative D call TRBD2 (6 bases). The germline gives CDR1 MNHEY, CDR2 SMNVEV (reference sequence). V shed 7 bases and J shed 5 bases, with 18 bases lying between them. CDR3 length: 15 residues. CDR3 nucleotide sequence: TGTGCCAGCAAGGAGGGATTCTTGAGTCACAATGAGCAGTTCTTC. Protein sequence: CASKEGFLSHNEQFF.

This clone turned up a few times. In DNA form, the CDR3 reads TGTGCCAGTAGGACGGGGCGGGATACCGGGGAGCTGTTTTTT. It encodes CASRTGRDTGELFF. This chain connects TRBV19 to TRBJ2-2; D may be TRBD2 (6 bases). The ends were cut back, 6 bases at V and 5 bases at J, with 13 bases in the middle. CDR3 size: 14 residues. Germline V CDR1 and CDR2: LNHDA, SQIVND (reference sequence).

The chain carries TRBV4-1 and TRBJ2-3; TRBD2 might be the D (6 bases). With 4 bases removed from V and 0 bases from J, the gap between germline ends came to 14 bases. Germline CDR1 reads MGHRA; CDR2 reads YSYEKL. CDR3 length: 16 amino acids. CDR3 sequence reads: CASSPGWSGSTDTQYF. In nucleotides, the CDR3 is TGCGCCAGCAGCCCCGGGTGGAGCGGGAGCACAGATACGCAGTATTTT.